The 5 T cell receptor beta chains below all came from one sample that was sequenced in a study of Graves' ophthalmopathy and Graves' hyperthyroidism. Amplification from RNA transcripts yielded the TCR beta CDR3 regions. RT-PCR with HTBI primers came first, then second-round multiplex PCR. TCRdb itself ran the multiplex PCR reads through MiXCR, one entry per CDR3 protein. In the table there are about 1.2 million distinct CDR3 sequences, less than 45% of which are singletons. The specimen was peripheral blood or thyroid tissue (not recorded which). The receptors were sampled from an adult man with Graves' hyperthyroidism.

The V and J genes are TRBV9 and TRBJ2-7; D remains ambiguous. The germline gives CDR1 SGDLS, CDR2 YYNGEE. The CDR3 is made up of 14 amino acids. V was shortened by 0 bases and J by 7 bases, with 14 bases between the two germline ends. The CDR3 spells CASSVVVEVWEQYF. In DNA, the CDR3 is TGTGCCAGCAGCGTAGTAGTAGAGGTTTGGGAGCAGTACTTC.

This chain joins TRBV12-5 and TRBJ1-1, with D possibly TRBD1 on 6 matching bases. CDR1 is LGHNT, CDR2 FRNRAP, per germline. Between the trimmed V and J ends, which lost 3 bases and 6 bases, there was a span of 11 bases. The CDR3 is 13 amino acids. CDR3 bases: TGTGCTAGTGGTTTCGGGGGGGCCGCTGAAGCTTTCTTT. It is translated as CASGFGGAAEAFF.

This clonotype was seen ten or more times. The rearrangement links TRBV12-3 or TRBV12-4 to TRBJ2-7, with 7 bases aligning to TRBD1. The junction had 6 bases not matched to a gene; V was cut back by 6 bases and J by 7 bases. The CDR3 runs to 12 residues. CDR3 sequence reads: CASSLRGHEQYF. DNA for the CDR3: TGTGCCAGCAGCTTGAGGGGGCATGAGCAGTACTTC.

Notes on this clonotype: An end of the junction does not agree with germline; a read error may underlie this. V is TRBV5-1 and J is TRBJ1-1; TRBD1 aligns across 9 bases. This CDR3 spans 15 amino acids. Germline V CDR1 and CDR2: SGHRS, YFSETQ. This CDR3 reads CASSVGVTGGTEAFF. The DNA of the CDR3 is TGTGCCAGCAGCGTAGGTGTGACAGGGGGCACTGAAGCTTTCTTT.

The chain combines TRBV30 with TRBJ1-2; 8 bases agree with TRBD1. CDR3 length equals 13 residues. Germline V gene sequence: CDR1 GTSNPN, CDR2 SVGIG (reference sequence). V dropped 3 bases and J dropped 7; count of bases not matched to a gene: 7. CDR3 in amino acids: CAWRQGADFGYTF. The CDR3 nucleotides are TGTGCCTGGAGGCAGGGGGCAGATTTTGGCTACACCTTC.